This T cell receptor (beta chain) was identified during a study of T cells in Graves' hyperthyroidism and ophthalmopathy. Whole-study findings and limits: Model-based prediction identified ophthalmopathy a median around seven months prior to its onset. Appearing also in blood were most of the thyroid clonotypes expanded above 0.001.

Comment on this clonotype: The antigen remains undetermined. A much larger clone differs by one base, so this may be a read error. Likely a read error: the CDR3 ends without its conserved phenylalanine or tryptophan.

Orbital computed tomography, thyroid ultrasound, serum thyroxine and TRAb, and clinical symptoms together informed the diagnoses. PBMCs stemmed from around 10 ml fresh peripheral blood. Amplified TCR beta CDR3 regions derived from RNA transcripts. A set of HTBI primers served as the primers for a first-round RT-PCR of the TCR CDR3. TCRdb reprocessed the multiplex PCR reads with MiXCR, giving one entry per CDR3 protein. The table includes more than 45,000 distinct CDR3 sequences, around 48% detected once. The sequenced material came from blood. The TCR was taken from a woman in her twenties or thirties with Graves' ophthalmopathy.

In nucleotides, the CDR3 is TGTGCTAGTGGTTTGGCCCTGTGGGGACAGGGGAAAATCTACGAGCAGTACCTC. It is translated as CASGLALWGQGKIYEQYL. The chain has TRBV12-5 and TRBJ2-7, with TRBD1 matching 10 bases. V lost 1 base, J lost 3 bases, and 12 bases stayed unmatched. The CDR3 sequence is 18 residues long. The V gene's germline CDR1 is LGHNT and CDR2 FRNRAP.